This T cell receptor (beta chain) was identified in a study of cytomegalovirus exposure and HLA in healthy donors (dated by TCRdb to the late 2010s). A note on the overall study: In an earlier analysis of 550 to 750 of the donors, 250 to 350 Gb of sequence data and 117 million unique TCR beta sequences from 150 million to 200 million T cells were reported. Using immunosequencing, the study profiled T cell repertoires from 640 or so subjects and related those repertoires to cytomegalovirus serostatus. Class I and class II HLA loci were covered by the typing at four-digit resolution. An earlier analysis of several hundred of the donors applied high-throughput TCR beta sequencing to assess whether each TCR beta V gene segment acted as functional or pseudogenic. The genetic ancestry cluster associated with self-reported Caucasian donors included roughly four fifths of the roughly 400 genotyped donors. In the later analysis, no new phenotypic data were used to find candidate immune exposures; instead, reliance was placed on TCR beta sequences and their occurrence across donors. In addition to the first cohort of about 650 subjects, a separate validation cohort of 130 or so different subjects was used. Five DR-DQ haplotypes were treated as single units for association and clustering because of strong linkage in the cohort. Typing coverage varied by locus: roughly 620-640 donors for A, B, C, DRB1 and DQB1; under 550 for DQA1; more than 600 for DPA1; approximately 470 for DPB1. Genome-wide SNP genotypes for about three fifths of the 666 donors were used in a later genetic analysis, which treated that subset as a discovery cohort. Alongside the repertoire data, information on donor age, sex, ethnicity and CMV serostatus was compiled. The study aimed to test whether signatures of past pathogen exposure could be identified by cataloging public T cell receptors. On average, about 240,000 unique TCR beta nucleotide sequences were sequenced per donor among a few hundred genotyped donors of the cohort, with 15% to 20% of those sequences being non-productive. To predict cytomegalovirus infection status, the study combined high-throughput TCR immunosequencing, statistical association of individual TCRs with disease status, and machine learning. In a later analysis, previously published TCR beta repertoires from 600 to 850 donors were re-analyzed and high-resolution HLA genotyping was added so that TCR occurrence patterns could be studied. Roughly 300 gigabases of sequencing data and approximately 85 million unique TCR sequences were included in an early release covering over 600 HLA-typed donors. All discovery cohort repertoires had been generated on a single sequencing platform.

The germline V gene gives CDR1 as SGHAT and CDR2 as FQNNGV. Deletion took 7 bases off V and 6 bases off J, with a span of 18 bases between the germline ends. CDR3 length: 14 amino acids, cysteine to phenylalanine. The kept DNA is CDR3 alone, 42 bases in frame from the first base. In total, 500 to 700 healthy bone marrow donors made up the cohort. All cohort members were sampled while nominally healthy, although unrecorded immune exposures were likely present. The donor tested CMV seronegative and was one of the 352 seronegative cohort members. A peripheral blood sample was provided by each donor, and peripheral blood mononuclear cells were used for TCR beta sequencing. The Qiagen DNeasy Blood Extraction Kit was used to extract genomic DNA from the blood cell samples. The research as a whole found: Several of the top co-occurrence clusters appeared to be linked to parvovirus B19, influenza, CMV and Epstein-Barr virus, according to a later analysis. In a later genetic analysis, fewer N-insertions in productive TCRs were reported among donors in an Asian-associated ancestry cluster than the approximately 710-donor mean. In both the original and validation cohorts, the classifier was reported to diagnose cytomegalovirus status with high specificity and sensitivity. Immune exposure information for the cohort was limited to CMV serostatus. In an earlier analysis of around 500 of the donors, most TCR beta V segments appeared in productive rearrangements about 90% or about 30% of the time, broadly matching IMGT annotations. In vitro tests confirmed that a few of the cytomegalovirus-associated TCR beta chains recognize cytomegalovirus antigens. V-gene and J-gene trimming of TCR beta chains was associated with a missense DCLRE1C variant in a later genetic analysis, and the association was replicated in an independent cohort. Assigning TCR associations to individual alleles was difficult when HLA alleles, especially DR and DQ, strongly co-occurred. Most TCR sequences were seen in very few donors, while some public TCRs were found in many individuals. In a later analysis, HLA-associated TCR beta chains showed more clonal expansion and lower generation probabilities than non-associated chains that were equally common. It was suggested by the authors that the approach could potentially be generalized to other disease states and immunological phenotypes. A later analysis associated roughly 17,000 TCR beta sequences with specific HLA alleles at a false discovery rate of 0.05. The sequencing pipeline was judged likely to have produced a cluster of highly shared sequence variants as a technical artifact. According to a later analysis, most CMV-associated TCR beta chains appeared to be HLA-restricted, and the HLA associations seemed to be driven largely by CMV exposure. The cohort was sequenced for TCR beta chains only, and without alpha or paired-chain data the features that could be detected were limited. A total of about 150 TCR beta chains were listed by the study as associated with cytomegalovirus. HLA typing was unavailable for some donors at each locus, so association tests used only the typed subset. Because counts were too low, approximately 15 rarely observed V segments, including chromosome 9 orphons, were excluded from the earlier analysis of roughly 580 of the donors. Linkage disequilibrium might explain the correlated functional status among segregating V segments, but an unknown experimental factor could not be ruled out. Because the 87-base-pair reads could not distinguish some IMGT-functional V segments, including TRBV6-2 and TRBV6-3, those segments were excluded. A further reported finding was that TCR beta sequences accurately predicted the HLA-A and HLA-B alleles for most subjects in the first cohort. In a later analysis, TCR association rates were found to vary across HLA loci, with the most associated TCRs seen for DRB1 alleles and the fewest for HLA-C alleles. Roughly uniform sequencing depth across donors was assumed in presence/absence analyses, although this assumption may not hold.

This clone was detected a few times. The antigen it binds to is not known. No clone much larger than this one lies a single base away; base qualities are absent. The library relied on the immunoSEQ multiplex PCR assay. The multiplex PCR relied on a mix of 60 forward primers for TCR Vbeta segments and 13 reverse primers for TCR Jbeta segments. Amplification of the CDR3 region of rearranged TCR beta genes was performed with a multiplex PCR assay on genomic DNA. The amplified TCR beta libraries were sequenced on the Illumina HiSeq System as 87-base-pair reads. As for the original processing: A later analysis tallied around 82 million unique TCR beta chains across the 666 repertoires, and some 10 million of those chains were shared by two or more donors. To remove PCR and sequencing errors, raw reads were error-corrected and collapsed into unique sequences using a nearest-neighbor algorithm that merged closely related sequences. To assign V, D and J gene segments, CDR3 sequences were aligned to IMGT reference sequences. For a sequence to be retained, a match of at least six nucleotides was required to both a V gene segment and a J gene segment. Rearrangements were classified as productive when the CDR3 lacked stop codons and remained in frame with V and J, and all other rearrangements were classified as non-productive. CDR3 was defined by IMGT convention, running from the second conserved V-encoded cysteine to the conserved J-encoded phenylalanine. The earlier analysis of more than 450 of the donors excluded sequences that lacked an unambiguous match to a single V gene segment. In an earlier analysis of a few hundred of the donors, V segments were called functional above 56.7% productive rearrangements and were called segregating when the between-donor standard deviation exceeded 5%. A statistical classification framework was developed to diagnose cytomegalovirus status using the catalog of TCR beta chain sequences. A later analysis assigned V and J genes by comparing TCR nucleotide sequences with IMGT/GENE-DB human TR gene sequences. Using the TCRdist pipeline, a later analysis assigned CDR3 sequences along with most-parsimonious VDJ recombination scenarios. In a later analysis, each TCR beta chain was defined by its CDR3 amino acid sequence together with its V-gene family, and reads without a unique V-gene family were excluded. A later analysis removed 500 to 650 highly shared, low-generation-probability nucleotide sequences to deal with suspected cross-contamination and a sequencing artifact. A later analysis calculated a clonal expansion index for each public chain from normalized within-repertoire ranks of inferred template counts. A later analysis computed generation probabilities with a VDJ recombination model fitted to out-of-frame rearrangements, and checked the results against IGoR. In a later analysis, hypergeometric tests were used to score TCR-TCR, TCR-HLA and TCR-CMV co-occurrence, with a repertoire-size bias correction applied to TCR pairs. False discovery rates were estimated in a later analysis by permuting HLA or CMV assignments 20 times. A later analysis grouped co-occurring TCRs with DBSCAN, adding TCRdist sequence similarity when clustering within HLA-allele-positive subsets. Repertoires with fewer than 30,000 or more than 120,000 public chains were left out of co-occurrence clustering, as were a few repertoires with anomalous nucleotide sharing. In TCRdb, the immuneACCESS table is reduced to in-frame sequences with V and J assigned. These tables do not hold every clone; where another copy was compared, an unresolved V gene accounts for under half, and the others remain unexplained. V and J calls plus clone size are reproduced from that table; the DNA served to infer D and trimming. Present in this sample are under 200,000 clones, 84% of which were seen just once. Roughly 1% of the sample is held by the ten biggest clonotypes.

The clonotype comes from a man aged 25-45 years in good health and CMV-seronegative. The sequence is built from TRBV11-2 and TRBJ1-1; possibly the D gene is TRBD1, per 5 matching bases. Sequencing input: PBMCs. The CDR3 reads CASTPGWGVAEAFF. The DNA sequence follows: TGTGCCAGCACCCCCGGTTGGGGGGTCGCTGAAGCTTTCTTT.